This section outlines one T cell receptor beta chain sequence together with its context. The sample is drawn from a study of T cell changes during pregnancy in multiple sclerosis. Produced via immunoSEQ multiplex PCR; TCRdb's table is partial and in-frame only. The sample contains fewer than 95,000 clones, about 93% of which appear only once. Sample: peripheral blood, taken in the first trimester of pregnancy. The receptor was derived from a female donor in good health, enrolled as a control in a pregnancy study.

The CDR3 region has the DNA TGTGCCAGCAGCCCAAGGCAGGGGGCAGAGACCCAGTACTTC. It encodes CASSPRQGAETQYF. The chain combines TRBV6-6 with TRBJ2-5; 8 nucleotides align to TRBD1. Per germline, CDR1 MNHNY and CDR2 SVGAGI (reference sequence). Losses at the gene ends were 6 bases for V and 4 bases for J; bases not matched to a gene: 7. The CDR3 loop spans 14 amino acids.